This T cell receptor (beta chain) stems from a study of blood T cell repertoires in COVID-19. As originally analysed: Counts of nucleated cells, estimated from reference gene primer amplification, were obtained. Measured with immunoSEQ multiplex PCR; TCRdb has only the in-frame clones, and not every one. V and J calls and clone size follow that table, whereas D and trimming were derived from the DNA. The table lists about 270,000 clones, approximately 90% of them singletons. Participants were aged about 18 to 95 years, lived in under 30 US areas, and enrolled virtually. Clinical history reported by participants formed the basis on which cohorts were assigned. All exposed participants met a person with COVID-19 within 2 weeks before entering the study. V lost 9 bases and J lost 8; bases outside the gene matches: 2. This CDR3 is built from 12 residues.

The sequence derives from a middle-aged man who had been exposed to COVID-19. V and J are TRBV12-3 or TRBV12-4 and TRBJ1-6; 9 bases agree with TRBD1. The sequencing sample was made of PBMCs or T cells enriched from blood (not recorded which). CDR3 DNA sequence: TGTGCCAGTCGACAGGGGGATTCACCCCTCCACTTT. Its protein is CASRQGDSPLHF.